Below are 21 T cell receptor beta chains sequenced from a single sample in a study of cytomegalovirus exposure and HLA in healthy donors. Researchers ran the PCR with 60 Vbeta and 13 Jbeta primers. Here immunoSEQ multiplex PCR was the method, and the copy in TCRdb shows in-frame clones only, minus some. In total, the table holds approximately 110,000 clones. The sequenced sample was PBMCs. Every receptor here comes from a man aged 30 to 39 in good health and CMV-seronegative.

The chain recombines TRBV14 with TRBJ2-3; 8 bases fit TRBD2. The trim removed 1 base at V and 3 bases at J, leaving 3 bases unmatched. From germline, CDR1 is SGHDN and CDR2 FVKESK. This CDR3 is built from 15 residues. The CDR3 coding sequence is TGTGCCAGCAGCCAAGGCGGGAGGCGGACAGATACGCAGTATTTT. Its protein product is CASSQGGRRTDTQYF.

The CDR3 loop is CASEGGAGAFF. In nucleotides, the CDR3 is TGTGCCAGTGAGGGGGGGGCAGGGGCTTTCTTT. This chain links TRBV19 with TRBJ1-1, with D perhaps matching TRBD1 (6 bases). This CDR3 region has 11 residues. V was clipped by 8 bases and J by 11 bases, with 15 bases between them. Germline-derived CDR1 and CDR2 are LNHDA and SQIVND (reference sequence).

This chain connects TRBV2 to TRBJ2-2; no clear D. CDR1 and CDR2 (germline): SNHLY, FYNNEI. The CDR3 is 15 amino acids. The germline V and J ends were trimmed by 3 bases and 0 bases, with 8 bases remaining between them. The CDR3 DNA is TGTGCCAGCAGTGAGTTGACATCGAACACCGGGGAGCTGTTTTTT. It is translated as CASSELTSNTGELFF.

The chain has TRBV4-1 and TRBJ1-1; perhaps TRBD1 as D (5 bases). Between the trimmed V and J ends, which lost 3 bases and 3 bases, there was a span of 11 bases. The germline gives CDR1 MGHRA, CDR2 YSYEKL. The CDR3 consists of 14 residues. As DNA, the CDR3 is TGCGCCAGCAGCCAGGGACTGGGGGACACTGAAGCTTTCTTT. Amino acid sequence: CASSQGLGDTEAFF.

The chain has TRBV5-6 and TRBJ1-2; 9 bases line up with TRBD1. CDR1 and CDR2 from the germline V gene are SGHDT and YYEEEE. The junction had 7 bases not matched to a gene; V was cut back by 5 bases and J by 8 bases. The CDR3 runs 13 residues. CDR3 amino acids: CASRSTGGWGYTF. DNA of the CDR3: TGTGCCAGCAGGTCCACAGGGGGCTGGGGCTACACCTTC.

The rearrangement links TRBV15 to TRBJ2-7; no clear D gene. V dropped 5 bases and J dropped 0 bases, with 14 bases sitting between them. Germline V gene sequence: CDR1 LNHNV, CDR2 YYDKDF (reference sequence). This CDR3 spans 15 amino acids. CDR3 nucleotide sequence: TGTGCCACCAGCCCTTACAGTAGACCCTCCTACGAGCAGTACTTC. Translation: CATSPYSRPSYEQYF. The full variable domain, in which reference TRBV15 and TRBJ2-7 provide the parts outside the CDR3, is DAMVIQNPRYQVTQFGKPVTLSCSQTLNHNVMYWYQQKSSQAPKLLFHYYDKDFNNEADTPDNFQSRRPNTSFCFLDIRSPGLGDTAMYLCATSPYSRPSYEQYFGPGTRLTVT.

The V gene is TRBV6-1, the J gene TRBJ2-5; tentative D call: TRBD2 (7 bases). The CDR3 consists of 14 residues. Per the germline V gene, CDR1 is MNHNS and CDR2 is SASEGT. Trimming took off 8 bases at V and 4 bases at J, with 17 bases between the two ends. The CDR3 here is CASGGGGAVETQYF. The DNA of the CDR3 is TGTGCCAGCGGGGGTGGGGGGGCTGTAGAGACCCAGTACTTC.

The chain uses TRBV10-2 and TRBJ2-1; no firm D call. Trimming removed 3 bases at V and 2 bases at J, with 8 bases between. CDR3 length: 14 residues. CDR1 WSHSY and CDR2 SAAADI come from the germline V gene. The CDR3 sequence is CASSEGATYNEQFF. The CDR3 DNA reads TGCGCCAGCAGTGAAGGAGCTACCTACAATGAGCAGTTCTTC.

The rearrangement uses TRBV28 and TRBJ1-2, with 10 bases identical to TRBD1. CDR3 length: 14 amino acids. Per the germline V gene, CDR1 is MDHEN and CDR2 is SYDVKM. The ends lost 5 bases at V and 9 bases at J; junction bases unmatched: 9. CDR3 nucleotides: TGTGCCAGCAGTCCACTGGGACAGGGGAAGAGCTACACCTTC. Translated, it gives CASSPLGQGKSYTF.

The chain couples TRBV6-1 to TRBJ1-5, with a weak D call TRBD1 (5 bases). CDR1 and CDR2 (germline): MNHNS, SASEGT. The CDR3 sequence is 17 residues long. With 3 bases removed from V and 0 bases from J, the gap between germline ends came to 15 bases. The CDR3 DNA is TGTGCCAGCAGTGACCGCGGGACGTCCTATAGCAATCAGCCCCAGCATTTT. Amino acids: CASSDRGTSYSNQPQHF.

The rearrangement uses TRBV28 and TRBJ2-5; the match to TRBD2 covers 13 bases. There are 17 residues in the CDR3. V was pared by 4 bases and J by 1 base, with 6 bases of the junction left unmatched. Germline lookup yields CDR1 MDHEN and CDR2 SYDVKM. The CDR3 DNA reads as TGTGCCAGCAGTTCCGGGACTAGCGGGACCTTCCAAGAGACCCAGTACTTC. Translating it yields CASSSGTSGTFQETQYF. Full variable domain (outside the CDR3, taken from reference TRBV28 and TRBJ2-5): DVKVTQSSRYLVKRTGEKVFLECVQDMDHENMFWYRQDPGLGLRLIYFSYDVKMKEKGDIPEGYSVSREKKERFSLILESASTNQTSMYLCASSSGTSGTFQETQYFGPGTRLLVL.

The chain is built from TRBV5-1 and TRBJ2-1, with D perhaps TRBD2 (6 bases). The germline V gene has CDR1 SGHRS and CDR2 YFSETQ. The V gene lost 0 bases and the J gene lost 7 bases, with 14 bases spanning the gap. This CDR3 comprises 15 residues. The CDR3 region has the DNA TGCGCCAGCAGCTTGGCATCGGGAGTAGTGAATGAGCAGTTCTTC. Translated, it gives CASSLASGVVNEQFF.

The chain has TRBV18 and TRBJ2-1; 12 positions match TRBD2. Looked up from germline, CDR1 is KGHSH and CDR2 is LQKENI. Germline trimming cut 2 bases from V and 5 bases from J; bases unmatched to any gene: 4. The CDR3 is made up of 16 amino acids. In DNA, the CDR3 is TGTGCCAGCTCACCATCTAGCGGGAGGGGTGACAATGAGCAGTTCTTC. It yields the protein CASSPSSGRGDNEQFF.

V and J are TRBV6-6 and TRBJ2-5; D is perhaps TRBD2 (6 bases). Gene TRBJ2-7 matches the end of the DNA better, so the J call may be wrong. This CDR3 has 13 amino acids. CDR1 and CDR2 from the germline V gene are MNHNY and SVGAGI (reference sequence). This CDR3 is CASSYSWRDEQYF. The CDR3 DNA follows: TGTGCCAGCAGTTACTCGTGGAGGGACGAGCAGTACTTC.

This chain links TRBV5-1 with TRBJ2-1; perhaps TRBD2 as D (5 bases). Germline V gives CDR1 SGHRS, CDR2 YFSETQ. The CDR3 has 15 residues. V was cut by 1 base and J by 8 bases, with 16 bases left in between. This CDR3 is CASSLRLASRDEQFF. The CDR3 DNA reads TGCGCCAGCAGCTTGCGGCTAGCCTCGAGGGATGAGCAGTTCTTC. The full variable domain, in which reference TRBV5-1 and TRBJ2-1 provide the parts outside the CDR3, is KAGVTQTPRYLIKTRGQQVTLSCSPISGHRSVSWYQQTPGQGLQFLFEYFSETQRNKGNFPGRFSGRQFSNSRSEMNVSTLELGDSALYLCASSLRLASRDEQFFGPGTRLTVL.

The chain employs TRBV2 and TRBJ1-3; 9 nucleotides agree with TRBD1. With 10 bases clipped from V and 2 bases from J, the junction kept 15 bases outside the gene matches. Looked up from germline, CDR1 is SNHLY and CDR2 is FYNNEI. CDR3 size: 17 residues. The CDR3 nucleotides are TGTGCCACCGGGACAGGGTCCCGCTGGGGAGCTGGAAACACCATATATTTT. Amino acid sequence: CATGTGSRWGAGNTIYF.

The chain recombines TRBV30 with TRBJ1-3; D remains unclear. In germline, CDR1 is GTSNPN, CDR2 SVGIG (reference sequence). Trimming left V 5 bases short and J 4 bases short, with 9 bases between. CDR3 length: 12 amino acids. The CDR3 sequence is CAWVRVGNTIYF. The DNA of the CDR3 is TGTGCCTGGGTCCGGGTAGGAAACACCATATATTTT.

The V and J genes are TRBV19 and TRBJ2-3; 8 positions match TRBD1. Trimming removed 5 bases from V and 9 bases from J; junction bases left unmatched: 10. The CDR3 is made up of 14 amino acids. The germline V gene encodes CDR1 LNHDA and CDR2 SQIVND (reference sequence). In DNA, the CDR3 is TGTGCCAGTAGTCCGGACAGGGCGATTCACACGCAGTATTTT. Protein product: CASSPDRAIHTQYF.

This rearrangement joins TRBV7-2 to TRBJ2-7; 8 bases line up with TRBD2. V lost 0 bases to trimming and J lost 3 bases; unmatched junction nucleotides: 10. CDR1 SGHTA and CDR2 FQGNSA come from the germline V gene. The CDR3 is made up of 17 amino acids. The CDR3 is CASSLAPISREGYEQYF. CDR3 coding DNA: TGTGCCAGCAGCTTAGCGCCGATCAGCCGGGAGGGCTACGAGCAGTACTTC.

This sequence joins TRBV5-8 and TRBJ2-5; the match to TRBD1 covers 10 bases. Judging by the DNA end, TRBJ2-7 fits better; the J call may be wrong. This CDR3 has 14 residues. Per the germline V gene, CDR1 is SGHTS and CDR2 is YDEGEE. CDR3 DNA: TGTGCCAGCAGCCCAGACAGGGGGCGCGGCGAGCAGTACTTC. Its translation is CASSPDRGRGEQYF.

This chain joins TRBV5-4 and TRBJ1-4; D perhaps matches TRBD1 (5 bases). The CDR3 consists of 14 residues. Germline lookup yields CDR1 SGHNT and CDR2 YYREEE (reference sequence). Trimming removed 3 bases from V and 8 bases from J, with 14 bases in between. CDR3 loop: CASSSDLGQEKLFF. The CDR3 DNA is TGTGCCAGCAGCTCCGACCTGGGGCAGGAAAAACTGTTTTTT. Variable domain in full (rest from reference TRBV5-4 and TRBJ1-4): ETGVTQSPTHLIKTRGQQVTLRCSSQSGHNTVSWYQQALGQGPQFIFQYYREEENGRGNFPPRFSGLQFPNYSSELNVNALELDDSALYLCASSSDLGQEKLFFGSGTQLSVL.